These 10 T cell receptor beta chains were all obtained from the same sample, sequenced in a study of blood T cell repertoires in COVID-19 (dated by TCRdb to 2020 to 2022). Libraries were constructed by the immunoSEQ multiplex PCR assay. In its TCRdb copy, this immuneACCESS table keeps in-frame sequences only and misses some clones. Where compared with another copy, unresolved V genes explain less than half of these, and the others have no known cause. The sample table contains some 250,000 clones; only one count was recorded for over 75% of them. The ten largest clonotypes hold around 2% of the sample. Sequencing used peripheral blood. These receptor sequences come from a man aged 30 to 39 who had recovered from COVID-19.

The rearrangement links TRBV5-5 to TRBJ2-5, with TRBD1 identical over 7 bases. The V and J ends lost 1 base and 4 bases, in that order; junction bases with no gene match: 4. Germline assignment: CDR1 SGHKS and CDR2 YYEKEE (reference sequence). The CDR3 covers 14 residues. CDR3: CASSLYDRAETQYF. CDR3 bases: TGTGCCAGCAGCTTGTATGACAGGGCAGAGACCCAGTACTTC.

CDR3 in amino acids: CASSLYRGRLDTEAFF. The CDR3 region has the DNA TGTGCCAGCAGCCTATACAGGGGGCGCCTGGACACTGAAGCTTTCTTT. The J gene is TRBJ1-1, the V gene TRBV7-8; TRBD1 aligns across 9 bases. Unmatched junction bases numbered 10, after V lost 5 bases and J lost 3 bases. The CDR3 loop spans 16 amino acids. Germline-derived CDR1 and CDR2 are SGHVS and FQNEAQ.

V gene TRBV4-2 combines with J gene TRBJ2-7, with TRBD2 matching 8 bases. The CDR3 is made up of 16 amino acids. Germline V gene lookup returns CDR1 LGHNA and CDR2 YNFKEQ. After removal of 0 bases from V and 3 bases from J, the junction contained 7 bases not matched to a gene. CDR3 bases: TGTGCCAGCAGCCAAGACGCGGCGGGGGGTTACTACGAGCAGTACTTC. It yields the protein CASSQDAAGGYYEQYF.

This clone occurred once. This rearrangement joins TRBV19 to TRBJ2-7; 16 nucleotides align to TRBD2. The CDR3 is made up of 21 amino acids. Germline lookup yields CDR1 LNHDA and CDR2 SQIVND (reference sequence). The ends lost 5 bases at V and 0 bases at J; junction bases unmatched: 16. CDR3 coding DNA: TGTGCCAGTAGTTTCCGAGTCCGTTCCGGGACTAGCGGGGGGGCCTCCTACGAGCAGTACTTC. This codes for CASSFRVRSGTSGGASYEQYF.

The gene calls are TRBV4-1 and TRBJ2-1; TRBD1 agrees at 8 bases. The J segment lost 6 bases and the V segment lost 1 base, leaving 8 bases of the junction unmatched. The CDR3 runs to 16 residues. In germline, CDR1 is MGHRA, CDR2 YSYEKL. CDR3 protein: CASSQGQRDRTNEQFF. The CDR3 DNA is TGCGCCAGCAGCCAAGGGCAACGGGACAGGACCAATGAGCAGTTCTTC.

This chain links TRBV6-1 with TRBJ2-7, with TRBD1 as a possible D gene (6 bases). Germline CDR1 reads MNHNS; CDR2 reads SASEGT. The CDR3 loop spans 14 amino acids. Trimming took off 3 bases at V and 4 bases at J, with 13 bases between the two ends. The chain's CDR3 is CASSDRGGAYEQYV. The CDR3 region has the DNA TGTGCCAGCAGTGACAGGGGCGGCGCATACGAGCAGTACGTC.

The genes are TRBV2 and TRBJ2-7; 9 bases fit TRBD1. Trimming at V came to 6 bases and at J to 2 bases, leaving 8 bases not matched to a gene. The CDR3 contains 15 residues. From germline, CDR1 is SNHLY and CDR2 FYNNEI. The CDR3 spells CASRSLRDRAYEQYF. In nucleotides, the CDR3 is TGTGCCAGCAGGAGCCTTCGGGACAGGGCCTACGAGCAGTACTTC.

In regard to this clone: The sample holds other DNA sequences that translate to the same CDR3. The gene calls are TRBV18 and TRBJ1-1, with 8 bases lining up with TRBD1. J gave up 1 base and V 3 bases, and 1 base lay outside the gene matches. The CDR3 covers 14 residues. CDR1 is KGHSH, CDR2 LQKENI, per germline. CDR3 in DNA: TGTGCCAGCTCACCCGGGACAGGGAACACTGAAGCTTTCTTT. This translates into CASSPGTGNTEAFF.

This chain joins TRBV5-1 and TRBJ2-2; 12 positions match TRBD2. The CDR3 is 16 amino acids. V dropped 1 base and J dropped 7; count of bases not matched to a gene: 5. Germline V gene sequence: CDR1 SGHRS, CDR2 YFSETQ. CDR3 sequence (DNA): TGCGCCAGCAGCTTGCGGACTAGCGGGACCCTCGGGGAGCTGTTTTTT. Its protein is CASSLRTSGTLGELFF.

The CDR3 loop is CASSPRTQWLQRNTIYF. In DNA, the CDR3 is TGTGCCAGCAGCCCCCGGACACAGTGGTTACAGAGAAACACCATATATTTT. V usage is TRBV9 and J usage is TRBJ1-3; a possible D gene is TRBD1 (5 bases). Germline-derived CDR1 and CDR2 are SGDLS and YYNGEE. This CDR3 is 17 amino acids long. Between the trimmed V and J ends, which lost 4 bases and 5 bases, there was a span of 22 bases.